The 28 T cell receptor beta chains in this list originate from one sample, sequenced in a study of cytomegalovirus exposure and HLA in healthy donors (dated by TCRdb to about 2017). Preparation of the library involved the immunoSEQ multiplex PCR assay. The clones in this table, taken by TCRdb from immuneACCESS, are in-frame only. Not every clone is retained; where verified, under half of the shortfall comes from an unresolved V gene, and the cause of the rest is unknown. This sample comprises approximately 120,000 clones, around 94% of them detected only once. The top ten clones comprise 1% to 1.5% of the sample. The sequenced sample was PBMCs. Source of these receptors: a woman aged 18-29 years in good health and CMV-seronegative.

This clone was observed a few times. In nucleotides, the CDR3 is TGTGCCAGCAGTGAAGGACAGGGTCGGACCGGGGAGCTGTTTTTT. It is translated as CASSEGQGRTGELFF. The V and J genes are TRBV2 and TRBJ2-2; the match to TRBD1 covers 7 bases. This CDR3 spans 15 amino acids. CDR1 and CDR2 from the germline V gene are SNHLY and FYNNEI. Losses at the gene ends were 1 base for V and 5 bases for J; bases not matched to a gene: 4.

This clone has a handful of counts. This chain connects TRBV5-1 to TRBJ2-3; 7 positions agree with TRBD2. Germline loops: CDR1 SGHRS, CDR2 YFSETQ. The CDR3 totals 16 residues. Trimming took 2 bases from V and 4 from J; bases not matched to a gene: 10. CDR3 amino acids: CASSLNGAGSADTQYF. The CDR3 DNA sequence: TGCGCCAGCAGCTTAAACGGAGCGGGAAGTGCAGATACGCAGTATTTT.

The chain links TRBV15 to TRBJ2-2; 9 bases are shared with TRBD1. With 2 bases clipped from V and 6 bases from J, the junction kept 10 bases outside the gene matches. The CDR3 is made up of 17 amino acids. Germline assignment: CDR1 LNHNV and CDR2 YYDKDF (reference sequence). CDR3 region: CATSRTPGQGIAGELFF. Written as DNA, the CDR3 is TGTGCCACCAGCAGAACCCCGGGACAGGGTATCGCCGGGGAGCTGTTTTTT.

The rearrangement uses TRBV5-1 and TRBJ2-7; D gene ambiguous. Per the germline V gene, CDR1 is SGHRS and CDR2 is YFSETQ. CDR3 length: 13 residues. Deletions cut 6 bases from V and 1 base from J, with 11 bases between. The CDR3 DNA sequence: TGCGCCAGCAAAGGAACTAATTCCTACGAGCAGTACTTC. Translation: CASKGTNSYEQYF.

The V call is TRBV5-1, the J call TRBJ1-4; no clear D. Germline lookup yields CDR1 SGHRS and CDR2 YFSETQ. Trimming removed 6 bases at V and 0 bases at J, with 9 bases between. The CDR3 consists of 14 residues. The CDR3 here is CASNPGTTNEKLFF. The DNA for the CDR3 is TGCGCCAGCAATCCGGGAACAACTAATGAAAAACTGTTTTTT. Variable domain in full (rest from reference TRBV5-1 and TRBJ1-4): KAGVTQTPRYLIKTRGQQVTLSCSPISGHRSVSWYQQTPGQGLQFLFEYFSETQRNKGNFPGRFSGRQFSNSRSEMNVSTLELGDSALYLCASNPGTTNEKLFFGSGTQLSVL.

This chain connects TRBV5-1 to TRBJ2-7, with D possibly being TRBD1 (6 bases). Germline CDR1 is SGHRS and CDR2 is YFSETQ. V was pared by 4 bases and J by 2 bases, with 13 bases between. This CDR3 is built from 14 residues. The CDR3 protein is CASSVTQGPYEQYF. The CDR3 DNA is TGCGCCAGCAGCGTAACTCAGGGGCCCTACGAGCAGTACTTC.

The gene calls are TRBV30 and TRBJ2-1; TRBD1 is a possible D gene (5 bases). V dropped 1 base and J dropped 8 bases, with 9 bases sitting between them. This CDR3 comprises 12 residues. Germline CDR1 reads GTSNPN; CDR2 reads SVGIG (reference sequence). The CDR3 sequence: CAWSAQGDEQFF. The DNA for the CDR3 is TGTGCCTGGAGTGCCCAGGGTGATGAGCAGTTCTTC.

The chain joins TRBV6-5 to TRBJ1-1, with 7 bases lining up with TRBD1. This CDR3 contains 14 residues. Germline assignment: CDR1 MNHEY and CDR2 SVGAGI. Unmatched junction bases numbered 7, after V lost 8 bases and J lost 1 base. The CDR3 spells CASATTGENTEAFF. DNA of the CDR3: TGTGCCAGCGCTACAACAGGGGAGAACACTGAAGCTTTCTTT.

This sequence joins TRBV28 and TRBJ1-4; 8 nucleotides agree with TRBD1. Trimming at V came to 4 bases and at J to 3 bases, leaving 4 bases not matched to a gene. The germline CDR1 and CDR2 sequences are MDHEN and SYDVKM. This CDR3 is built from 15 residues. CDR3 bases: TGTGCCAGCAGTTCAGGACAGGGAGCTAATGAAAAACTGTTTTTT. Protein sequence: CASSSGQGANEKLFF.

V and J are TRBV20-1 and TRBJ2-3, with no clear D. Per germline, CDR1 DFQATT and CDR2 SNEGSKA (reference sequence). The CDR3 runs 11 residues. CDR3: CSADLTDTQYF. Written as DNA, the CDR3 is TGCAGCGCGGATCTCACAGATACGCAGTATTTT.

This chain uses TRBV2 with TRBJ1-5; tentatively, D is TRBD1 (6 bases). Trimming shortened V by 6 bases and J by 2 bases, and 11 bases separated the two germline ends. CDR3 length equals 14 residues. Per the germline V gene, CDR1 is SNHLY and CDR2 is FYNNEI. CDR3 sequence reads: CASRMTGGNQPQHF. In DNA form, the CDR3 reads TGTGCCAGCAGGATGACAGGTGGCAATCAGCCCCAGCATTTT.

The rearrangement joins TRBV7-2 to TRBJ2-7, with 7 bases lining up with TRBD1. CDR1 is SGHTA and CDR2 is FQGNSA in the germline V gene. Trimming at V came to 5 bases and at J to 5 bases, leaving 12 bases not matched to a gene. The CDR3 is made up of 15 amino acids. The CDR3 region is CASSPQSQGVNEQYF. DNA of the CDR3: TGTGCCAGCAGCCCCCAAAGTCAGGGGGTCAACGAGCAGTACTTC.

The V call is TRBV6-1, the J call TRBJ2-7; maybe TRBD2 (6 bases). CDR3 length equals 15 residues. V lost 5 bases, J lost 6 bases, and 20 bases lay in between. Per germline, CDR1 MNHNS and CDR2 SASEGT. The DNA of the CDR3 is TGTGCCAGCAGTCCCGGATTAGCGGTTGATCGCGAGCAGTACTTC. Amino acid sequence: CASSPGLAVDREQYF.

The CDR3 sequence is CASSRTSPPDTQYF. The DNA of the CDR3 is TGTGCCAGTAGTCGGACTAGCCCTCCAGATACGCAGTATTTT. The V call is TRBV19, the J call TRBJ2-3, with 8 bases identical to TRBD2. Germline CDR1 reads LNHDA; CDR2 reads SQIVND (reference sequence). V shed 5 bases, J shed 4 bases, and the junction held 5 bases outside the gene matches. This CDR3 spans 14 amino acids.

This sequence joins TRBV2 and TRBJ2-7; perhaps TRBD2 as D (6 bases). Germline assignment: CDR1 SNHLY and CDR2 FYNNEI. V was clipped by 6 bases and J by 2 bases, with 14 bases between them. The CDR3 is made up of 14 amino acids. For the CDR3, the DNA is TGTGCCAGCAGCGAGGGACTGGCAACCTACGAGCAGTACTTC. This gives the protein CASSEGLATYEQYF.

The chain is built from TRBV5-6 and TRBJ1-2; unclear D gene. Germline V lookup: CDR1 SGHDT, CDR2 YYEEEE. The V gene lost 5 bases and the J gene lost 2 bases, with 13 bases spanning the gap. The CDR3 sequence is 14 residues long. As DNA, the CDR3 is TGTGCCAGCAGTTTTGACACAAGGAACTATGGCTACACCTTC. Its translation is CASSFDTRNYGYTF.

V usage is TRBV18 and J usage is TRBJ2-7; 8 nucleotides agree with TRBD1. This CDR3 is built from 13 residues. The germline CDR1 and CDR2 sequences are KGHSH and LQKENI. J lost 6 bases, V lost 3 bases, and 4 bases had no gene match. The CDR3 is CASSPGQGREQYF. Written as DNA, the CDR3 is TGTGCCAGCTCACCCGGACAGGGCCGCGAGCAGTACTTC.

The chain carries TRBV9 and TRBJ2-1; 9 bases match TRBD2. Trimming removed 3 bases from V and 2 bases from J; junction bases left unmatched: 3. The CDR3 length is 15 residues. CDR1 is SGDLS, CDR2 YYNGEE, per germline. The CDR3 region is CASSGIAGAYNEQFF. The CDR3 coding sequence is TGTGCCAGCAGCGGAATAGCGGGGGCCTACAATGAGCAGTTCTTC.

V gene TRBV11-2 combines with J gene TRBJ1-6, with TRBD1 matching 10 bases. The V gene end was trimmed by 5 bases and the J gene end by 8 bases; junction bases not matched to a gene: 3. In germline, CDR1 is SGHAT, CDR2 FQNNGV. The CDR3 is 14 amino acids. CDR3 sequence: CASSLGQGHSPLHF. DNA for the CDR3: TGTGCCAGCAGCCTGGGACAGGGGCATTCACCCCTCCACTTT.

The CDR3 is CVTRGWDGNTEAFF. CDR3 in DNA: TGTGTCACCCGGGGGTGGGACGGAAACACTGAAGCTTTCTTT. The chain recombines TRBV6-5 with TRBJ1-1, with a tentative D call TRBD1 (5 bases). CDR1 is MNHEY and CDR2 is SVGAGI in the germline V gene. This CDR3 region has 14 residues.

This clone was recorded once. V usage is TRBV29-1 and J usage is TRBJ2-7, with 8 bases lining up with TRBD2. This CDR3 is built from 14 residues. Germline assignment: CDR1 SQVTM and CDR2 ANQGSEA. V trimming: 6 bases; J trimming: 5 bases; junction bases outside the gene matches: 12. The CDR3 sequence: CSVAQGLVENEQYF. DNA for the CDR3: TGCAGCGTCGCCCAGGGACTAGTCGAGAACGAGCAGTACTTC.

This chain connects TRBV7-9 to TRBJ1-4; D not certain. CDR1 is SEHNR and CDR2 is FQNEAQ in the germline V gene (reference sequence). V gave up 2 bases and J gave up 8 bases, with 9 bases separating them. The CDR3 runs to 13 residues. The CDR3 here is CASSLFSAEKLFF. In DNA, the CDR3 is TGTGCCAGCAGCTTATTCAGCGCGGAAAAACTGTTTTTT. The complete variable domain, with remaining parts taken from reference TRBV7-9 and TRBJ1-4, reads DTGVSQNPRHKITKRGQNVTFRCDPISEHNRLYWYRQTLGQGPEFLTYFQNEAQLEKSRLLSDRFSAERPKGSFSTLEIQRTEQGDSAMYLCASSLFSAEKLFFGSGTQLSVL.

The chain joins TRBV11-2 to TRBJ2-7; no reliable D call. CDR1 is SGHAT, CDR2 FQNNGV, per germline. This CDR3 is 16 amino acids long. V was clipped by 0 bases and J by 0 bases, with 12 bases between them. The CDR3, as DNA: TGTGCCAGCAGCTTAGAGCCGCCTCCGGTCTCCTACGAGCAGTACTTC. This encodes CASSLEPPPVSYEQYF.

The chain links TRBV11-2 to TRBJ2-7; 7 positions match TRBD1. Germline lookup yields CDR1 SGHAT and CDR2 FQNNGV. With 5 bases clipped from V and 0 bases from J, the junction kept 7 bases outside the gene matches. This CDR3 comprises 15 residues. CDR3: CASSEGQARSYEQYF. CDR3 nucleotides: TGTGCCAGCAGCGAAGGACAGGCGCGCTCCTACGAGCAGTACTTC.

The rearrangement joins TRBV5-6 to TRBJ1-2; D gene unclear. Germline V CDR1 and CDR2: SGHDT, YYEEEE. CDR3 length: 11 residues. Trimming shortened V by 2 bases and J by 11 bases, and 10 bases separated the two germline ends. CDR3 sequence reads: CASSFGRRYTF. The DNA of the CDR3 is TGTGCCAGCAGCTTTGGCAGGCGATACACCTTC.

This sequence joins TRBV7-3 and TRBJ1-1, with a weak D call TRBD1 (5 bases). In germline, CDR1 is SGHTA, CDR2 FQGTGA. The V and J ends lost 3 bases and 1 base respectively, with 15 bases between them. The CDR3 has 16 amino acids. The CDR3 protein is CASSFLGVAENTEAFF. The CDR3 DNA reads as TGTGCCAGCAGCTTTTTAGGGGTAGCAGAGAACACTGAAGCTTTCTTT.

This clone has more than one count but fewer than ten. V gene TRBV6-5 combines with J gene TRBJ1-6; weak D call: TRBD1 (6 bases). Per the germline V gene, CDR1 is MNHEY and CDR2 is SVGAGI. The CDR3 spans 15 residues. Trimming removed 2 bases at V and 9 bases at J, with 14 bases between. The CDR3 is CASSYDTGTRSPLHF. In DNA, the CDR3 is TGTGCCAGCAGTTACGATACAGGGACCCGTTCACCCCTCCACTTT.

This rearrangement joins TRBV19 to TRBJ1-4, with D possibly matching TRBD1 (5 bases). The CDR3 contains 15 residues. Trimming pared 3 bases from V and 5 bases from J, leaving 13 bases between. CDR1 is LNHDA, CDR2 SQIVND, per germline (reference sequence). The CDR3 spells CASSILGQRNEKLFF. The CDR3 DNA follows: TGTGCCAGTAGTATTTTGGGGCAGCGAAATGAAAAACTGTTTTTT.